This T cell receptor beta chain was obtained from a study of T cells in Graves' hyperthyroidism and ophthalmopathy. Study observations and caveats: A 13 V-J signature model discriminated ophthalmopathy versus stable hyperthyroidism.

Germline CDR1 reads SEHNR; CDR2 reads FQNEAQ (reference sequence). V was pared by 5 bases and J by 6 bases, with 10 bases between. The CDR3 covers 12 residues. RNA transcripts provided the source from which TCR beta CDR3 regions were amplified. Primed by the HTBI set, a first-round RT-PCR was run on the TCR CDR3. One entry per CDR3 protein, called by TCRdb with MiXCR from the multiplex PCR reads. The sample contains approximately 700,000 distinct CDR3 sequences, about 45% of which appear only once. A word on this clonotype: Its antigen is not known.

The sequence was obtained from an adult man with Graves' disease, either hyperthyroidism or ophthalmopathy (not recorded which). The chain combines TRBV7-9 with TRBJ1-1, with D unclear. What was sequenced was peripheral blood or thyroid tissue (not recorded which). The DNA of the CDR3 is TGTGCCAGCAGCCAATATAGTGCTGAAGCTTTCTTT. It is translated as CASSQYSAEAFF.